This is a list of T cell receptor beta chains from one sample in a study of blood T cell repertoires in COVID-19. Sequencing used immunoSEQ multiplex PCR; TCRdb keeps in-frame clones, though not all of them. The sample yields approximately 89,000 clones, nearly 95% seen once. The material sequenced was peripheral blood. These receptors originate from a human donor with active COVID-19. The donor label of this sample is uncertain. Each CDR3 is given with its conserved first and last residue. Each record gives: clone size, D gene, V gene, J gene, CDR3 DNA, CDR3 protein. D genes are given only for firm matches. The size entry is marked missing in some rows and otherwise reads once, few, many or a size class.

abundance: NA; d_gene: TRBD1; v_gene: TRBV5-1; j_gene: TRBJ2-7; CDR3nt: TGCGCCAGCAGCTGGGACAGGGAGGGGGAGCAGTACTTC; CDR3aa: CASSWDREGEQYF
abundance: NA; d_gene: NA; v_gene: TRBV9; j_gene: TRBJ1-3; CDR3nt: TGTGCCAGCAGCGTACTCGGCGGGACGCTCTCTGGAAACACCATATATTTT; CDR3aa: CASSVLGGTLSGNTIYF
abundance: once; d_gene: TRBD1; v_gene: TRBV5-6; j_gene: TRBJ2-2; CDR3nt: TGTGCCAGCAGCCTATTGGACAGGACCCCCGGGGAGCTGTTTTTT; CDR3aa: CASSLLDRTPGELFF
abundance: NA; d_gene: TRBD2; v_gene: TRBV5-6; j_gene: TRBJ2-3; CDR3nt: TGTGCCAGCAGCGCCTCCGGGACTAGCGGGATCCTCGCGGTCGGGCAGTATTTT; CDR3aa: CASSASGTSGILAVGQYF
abundance: NA; d_gene: TRBD2; v_gene: TRBV19; j_gene: TRBJ2-3; CDR3nt: TGTGCCAGTAGTATGGACGGGAGGAAATATACGCAGTATTTT; CDR3aa: CASSMDGRKYTQYF
abundance: NA; d_gene: TRBD1; v_gene: TRBV19; j_gene: TRBJ2-3; CDR3nt: TGTGCCAGTAGTTCGGGACAGTTTAAAACGCAGTATTTT; CDR3aa: CASSSGQFKTQYF
abundance: NA; d_gene: NA; v_gene: TRBV28; j_gene: TRBJ2-7; CDR3nt: TGTGCCAGCAGTTTGGTGCCTAGCCAAACAGATCAGTCACGCTACGAGCAGTACTTC; CDR3aa: CASSLVPSQTDQSRYEQYF
abundance: NA; d_gene: NA; v_gene: TRBV7-2; j_gene: TRBJ2-3; CDR3nt: TGTGCCAGCAGCTTAGCGGGCCACCACACAGATACGCAGTATTTT; CDR3aa: CASSLAGHHTDTQYF
abundance: NA; d_gene: NA; v_gene: TRBV11-3; j_gene: TRBJ2-1; CDR3nt: TGTGCCAGCAGCCCAAACCCGGGGGGCGTCTACAATGAGCAGTTCTTC; CDR3aa: CASSPNPGGVYNEQFF
abundance: NA; d_gene: NA; v_gene: TRBV11-3; j_gene: TRBJ1-1; CDR3nt: TGTGCCAGCAGCTCCTCACCCGGCGGGAGCGAAGCTTTCTTT; CDR3aa: CASSSSPGGSEAFF
abundance: NA; d_gene: TRBD2; v_gene: TRBV7-9; j_gene: TRBJ2-1; CDR3nt: TGTGCCAGCAGCTATCTAGCGGACAATGAGCAGTTCTTC; CDR3aa: CASSYLADNEQFF
abundance: NA; d_gene: NA; v_gene: TRBV3-1/TRBV3-2; j_gene: TRBJ2-5; CDR3nt: TGTGCCAGCAGCCCCCACCTTTCCGGCAGGGAGACCCAGTACTTC; CDR3aa: CASSPHLSGRETQYF
abundance: once; d_gene: NA; v_gene: TRBV27; j_gene: TRBJ1-2; CDR3nt: TGTGCCAGCAGTCTGGACAGCGCTAACTATGGCTACACCTTC; CDR3aa: CASSLDSANYGYTF
abundance: NA; d_gene: TRBD2; v_gene: TRBV27; j_gene: TRBJ2-7; CDR3nt: TGTGCCAGCAGTCTCGGGACTAGCGGGAGGACCAGTGGGGAGCAGTACTTC; CDR3aa: CASSLGTSGRTSGEQYF
abundance: NA; d_gene: TRBD1; v_gene: TRBV28; j_gene: TRBJ1-5; CDR3nt: TGTGCCAGCAGAAGACAGGGTCGGGGCAATCAGCCCCAGCATTTT; CDR3aa: CASRRQGRGNQPQHF
abundance: NA; d_gene: TRBD2; v_gene: TRBV5-4; j_gene: TRBJ2-7; CDR3nt: TGTGCCAGCAGCTTGGATGGCGGGAGAGGATACGAGCAGTACTTC; CDR3aa: CASSLDGGRGYEQYF
abundance: NA; d_gene: TRBD1; v_gene: TRBV5-4; j_gene: TRBJ2-1; CDR3nt: TGTGCCAGCAGCAAGGGACAGGGCAATGAGCAGTTCTTC; CDR3aa: CASSKGQGNEQFF
abundance: NA; d_gene: TRBD1; v_gene: TRBV18; j_gene: TRBJ1-5; CDR3nt: TGTGCCAGCTCACCCATCAACGATGACAGGGGTGGTCAGCCCCAGCATTTT; CDR3aa: CASSPINDDRGGQPQHF
abundance: NA; d_gene: TRBD1; v_gene: TRBV4-2; j_gene: TRBJ2-5; CDR3nt: TGTGCCAGCAGCCAAGATCAGGGGGCCCAGTACTTC; CDR3aa: CASSQDQGAQYF
abundance: once; d_gene: NA; v_gene: TRBV12-3/TRBV12-4; j_gene: TRBJ1-4; CDR3nt: TGTGCCAGCAGTTTCGGGGGTTTGGAAAAACTGTTTTTT; CDR3aa: CASSFGGLEKLFF
abundance: NA; d_gene: TRBD2; v_gene: TRBV3-1/TRBV3-2; j_gene: TRBJ2-5; CDR3nt: TGTGCCAGCAGCCCGGGCTGGGGACTAGCGGAGGGGGGGACCCAGTACTTC; CDR3aa: CASSPGWGLAEGGTQYF
abundance: NA; d_gene: TRBD2; v_gene: TRBV28; j_gene: TRBJ2-3; CDR3nt: TGTGCCACCACAGCGGGAGGAACAGATACGCAGTATTTT; CDR3aa: CATTAGGTDTQYF
abundance: NA; d_gene: TRBD1; v_gene: TRBV6-6; j_gene: TRBJ1-1; CDR3nt: TGTGCCAGCAGCTTCCTCAGGGGGCAGGCCGCTGAAGCTTTCTTT; CDR3aa: CASSFLRGQAAEAFF
abundance: NA; d_gene: TRBD2; v_gene: TRBV3-1/TRBV3-2; j_gene: TRBJ2-7; CDR3nt: TGTGCCAGCAGCGCTGGACTAGCGGGGGGGGACTACGAGCAGTACTTC; CDR3aa: CASSAGLAGGDYEQYF
abundance: NA; d_gene: TRBD1; v_gene: TRBV3-1/TRBV3-2; j_gene: TRBJ1-2; CDR3nt: TGTGCCAGCACTGCTTTCGCTGGAGGGGGCGGCAACTATGGCTACACCTTC; CDR3aa: CASTAFAGGGGNYGYTF
abundance: NA; d_gene: NA; v_gene: TRBV14; j_gene: TRBJ1-2; CDR3nt: TGTGCCAGCAGCCAAGGGAGTCCTTATGGCTACACCTTC; CDR3aa: CASSQGSPYGYTF
abundance: NA; d_gene: TRBD2; v_gene: TRBV7-8; j_gene: TRBJ2-7; CDR3nt: TGTGCCAGCAGCTTAGGACTAGCGGGTTCCTACGAGCAGTACTTC; CDR3aa: CASSLGLAGSYEQYF
abundance: NA; d_gene: NA; v_gene: TRBV11-2; j_gene: TRBJ2-7; CDR3nt: TGTGCCAGCAGCTTAGGCCCGACTAGAGCCCGCTACGAGCAGTACTTC; CDR3aa: CASSLGPTRARYEQYF
abundance: NA; d_gene: NA; v_gene: TRBV6-5; j_gene: TRBJ2-2; CDR3nt: TGTGCCAGCAGTTACTCAGGGACACTGAGAGGGGAGCTGTTTTTT; CDR3aa: CASSYSGTLRGELFF
abundance: NA; d_gene: TRBD1; v_gene: TRBV6-1; j_gene: TRBJ2-7; CDR3nt: TGTGCCAGCAGTGCTAGCTCCGGGACAGGACTCTACGAGCAGTACTTC; CDR3aa: CASSASSGTGLYEQYF
abundance: NA; d_gene: TRBD1; v_gene: TRBV5-6; j_gene: TRBJ2-2; CDR3nt: TGTGCCAGCAGCTACTACCGGGACAGGAGCACCGGGGAGCTGTTTTTT; CDR3aa: CASSYYRDRSTGELFF
abundance: NA; d_gene: NA; v_gene: TRBV27; j_gene: TRBJ1-1; CDR3nt: TGTGCCAGCAGTTTATCCGGGGGTGTGGGCACTGAAGCTTTCTTT; CDR3aa: CASSLSGGVGTEAFF
abundance: NA; d_gene: TRBD2; v_gene: TRBV7-2; j_gene: TRBJ2-1; CDR3nt: TGTGCCAGCAGCTTAAGTTTACTAGCGGGGGATCACAATGAGCAGTTCTTC; CDR3aa: CASSLSLLAGDHNEQFF
abundance: NA; d_gene: NA; v_gene: TRBV5-1; j_gene: TRBJ2-7; CDR3nt: TGCTCCAGCAGCTCTGGGCTTACCTACGAGCAGTACTTC; CDR3aa: CSSSSGLTYEQYF
abundance: NA; d_gene: NA; v_gene: TRBV9; j_gene: TRBJ2-1; CDR3nt: TGTGCCAGCAGCCCCCGGCAGGGTAGCTCCTACAATGAGCAGTTCTTC; CDR3aa: CASSPRQGSSYNEQFF
abundance: NA; d_gene: TRBD1; v_gene: TRBV7-9; j_gene: TRBJ1-5; CDR3nt: TGTGCCAGCAGCGCCGGGACAGGGGGGAATCAGCCCCAGCATTTT; CDR3aa: CASSAGTGGNQPQHF
abundance: once; d_gene: TRBD2; v_gene: TRBV5-4; j_gene: TRBJ2-7; CDR3nt: TGTGCCAGCAGAGGACCCGGGACTAGCGCCTACGAGCAGTACTTC; CDR3aa: CASRGPGTSAYEQYF
abundance: NA; d_gene: NA; v_gene: TRBV28; j_gene: TRBJ2-2; CDR3nt: TGTGCCAGCGAGACCGAGGGGGGGAGCGCCGGGGAGCTGTTTTTT; CDR3aa: CASETEGGSAGELFF
abundance: NA; d_gene: TRBD1; v_gene: TRBV28; j_gene: TRBJ2-1; CDR3nt: TGTGCCAGCAGTTTCGGGACAGGTGACAATGAGCAGTTCTTC; CDR3aa: CASSFGTGDNEQFF
abundance: NA; d_gene: TRBD2; v_gene: TRBV11-3; j_gene: TRBJ2-1; CDR3nt: TGTGCCAGCAGCTTTCTAGCGGGGGAGTACAATGAGCAGTTCTTC; CDR3aa: CASSFLAGEYNEQFF
abundance: NA; d_gene: TRBD2; v_gene: TRBV7-9; j_gene: TRBJ2-7; CDR3nt: TGTGCCAGCAGCGGAGTCAGCGGGAGGGGGTACGAGCAGTACTTC; CDR3aa: CASSGVSGRGYEQYF
abundance: once; d_gene: NA; v_gene: TRBV2; j_gene: TRBJ1-5; CDR3nt: TGTGCCAGCTGCAATCGGGTATCAAGGCAGCCCCAGCATTTT; CDR3aa: CASCNRVSRQPQHF
abundance: once; d_gene: TRBD1; v_gene: TRBV5-6; j_gene: TRBJ2-3; CDR3nt: TGTGCCAGCAGCCCACGGACAGGTAACACAGATACGCAGTATTTT; CDR3aa: CASSPRTGNTDTQYF
abundance: NA; d_gene: TRBD2; v_gene: TRBV28; j_gene: TRBJ2-2; CDR3nt: TGTGCCAGCACCTGGGGGGGGATCGGGGAGCTGTTTTTT; CDR3aa: CASTWGGIGELFF
abundance: NA; d_gene: TRBD2; v_gene: TRBV19; j_gene: TRBJ2-1; CDR3nt: TGTGCCAGTAAAGTTGTAGCGGGGGGGCCTACGTTGCAGTTCTTC; CDR3aa: CASKVVAGGPTLQFF
abundance: NA; d_gene: NA; v_gene: TRBV12-3/TRBV12-4; j_gene: TRBJ2-2; CDR3nt: TGTGCCAGCAGATCTCCCGGGGAGCTGTTTTTT; CDR3aa: CASRSPGELFF
abundance: NA; d_gene: NA; v_gene: TRBV2; j_gene: TRBJ2-7; CDR3nt: TGTGCCAGCAGTGATGTTAGCGGAATAAATTCCTACGAGCAGTACTTC; CDR3aa: CASSDVSGINSYEQYF
abundance: NA; d_gene: TRBD1; v_gene: TRBV5-6; j_gene: TRBJ2-7; CDR3nt: TGTGCCAGCAGCCTCCGGGACAGCTTTTACGAGCAGTACTTC; CDR3aa: CASSLRDSFYEQYF